Following are 25 T cell receptor beta chains from one sample sequenced in a study of shared clonotypes between healthy human individuals. Only in-frame clones appear in the TCRdb table, and some are missing; sequencing was by immunoSEQ multiplex PCR. The repertoire holds approximately 2.5 million clones, with approximately 94% as singletons. Sample: naive CD4+ T cells sorted from blood. Noted subset: CD45RA+ positively selected. The receptors shown here come from a man between 18 and 29 years old in good health.

The table lists this clone with a count of one. The V gene is TRBV5-4, the J gene TRBJ2-5, with 12 bases aligning to TRBD2. The CDR3 runs to 19 residues. The V gene end was trimmed by 4 bases and the J gene end by 0 bases; junction bases not matched to a gene: 13. Per the germline V gene, CDR1 is SGHNT and CDR2 is YYREEE (reference sequence). Here the CDR3 reads CASSLSTSGRIPHQETQYF. CDR3 bases: TGTGCCAGCAGCCTATCGACTAGCGGGAGAATCCCACACCAAGAGACCCAGTACTTC.

J is TRBJ2-5 and V is TRBV29-1, with D perhaps matching TRBD1 (5 bases). The J call could be wrong; TRBJ2-7 is a better fit for the DNA end. Germline assignment: CDR1 SQVTM and CDR2 ANQGSEA. The CDR3 runs to 13 residues. Written as DNA, the CDR3 is TGCAGCGTTGAAGTTGGACACCTCTACGAGCAGTACTTC. It translates to CSVEVGHLYEQYF.

The gene calls are TRBV10-3 and TRBJ1-2, with 11 bases aligning to TRBD1. The V gene's germline CDR1 is ENHRY and CDR2 SYGVKD. The CDR3 consists of 14 residues. Trimming took 6 bases from V and 2 from J; bases not matched to a gene: 2. Here the CDR3 DNA reads TGTGCCATCAGCGGGACAGGGGGAAACTATGGCTACACCTTC. Protein product: CAISGTGGNYGYTF.

The CDR3 reads CSADRNEKLFF. CDR3 in DNA: TGCAGTGCTGACAGAAATGAAAAACTGTTTTTT. The chain joins TRBV20-1 to TRBJ1-4; a weak D match, TRBD1 (5 bases). The CDR3 runs to 11 residues. Trimming shortened V by 5 bases and J by 5 bases, and 6 bases separated the two germline ends. In germline, CDR1 is DFQATT, CDR2 SNEGSKA (reference sequence).

This chain connects TRBV6-1 to TRBJ1-2; possible D gene TRBD1, 6 bases. This CDR3 is built from 13 residues. V dropped 7 bases and J dropped 2 bases, with 11 bases sitting between them. The germline V gene has CDR1 MNHNS and CDR2 SASEGT. The CDR3 spells CASISQGNYGYTF. In nucleotides, the CDR3 is TGTGCCAGCATCTCTCAGGGGAACTATGGCTACACCTTC.

The V and J genes are TRBV5-1 and TRBJ1-1, with 10 bases fitting TRBD1. This CDR3 contains 17 residues. Germline CDR1 reads SGHRS; CDR2 reads YFSETQ. V trimming: 4 bases; J trimming: 0 bases; junction bases outside the gene matches: 9. CDR3 in DNA: TGCGCCAGCAGCCCCGGTCCCGGGACAGGGGTGAACACTGAAGCTTTCTTT. This gives the protein CASSPGPGTGVNTEAFF.

Comment on this clone: The same CDR3 arises from other DNA sequences in this sample as well. The chain joins TRBV6-5 to TRBJ2-7, with 12 bases matching TRBD1. Germline loops: CDR1 MNHEY, CDR2 SVGAGI. The length of the CDR3 is 15 residues. The junction had 3 bases not matched to a gene; V was cut back by 2 bases and J by 4 bases. Written as DNA, the CDR3 is TGTGCCAGCAGTTACAGGGACAGGGGGCAATACGAGCAGTACTTC. This encodes CASSYRDRGQYEQYF.

This chain joins TRBV6-5 and TRBJ2-7, with 11 bases aligning to TRBD2. The CDR3 loop spans 14 amino acids. Germline-derived CDR1 and CDR2 are MNHEY and SVGAGI. V was pared by 6 bases and J by 2 bases, with 3 bases of the junction left unmatched. The CDR3 region is CASRTSGATYEQYF. The CDR3 coding sequence is TGTGCCAGCAGGACTAGCGGGGCGACCTACGAGCAGTACTTC.

The chain is built from TRBV5-4 and TRBJ2-5; D not certain. CDR3 size: 16 residues. Per the germline V gene, CDR1 is SGHNT and CDR2 is YYREEE (reference sequence). The V end was cut by 1 base, the J end by 5 bases, with 18 bases between. The CDR3: CASSLSRARGSETQYF. The CDR3 region has the DNA TGTGCCAGCAGCTTGAGTAGGGCCCGAGGTTCGGAGACCCAGTACTTC.

The chain carries TRBV18 and TRBJ2-7; 10 bases agree with TRBD2. The junction had 2 bases not matched to a gene; V was cut back by 3 bases and J by 0 bases. The CDR3 is made up of 15 amino acids. Germline lookup yields CDR1 KGHSH and CDR2 LQKENI. The CDR3 reads CASSPGTSVSYEQYF. For the CDR3, the DNA is TGTGCCAGCTCACCGGGGACTAGCGTCTCCTACGAGCAGTACTTC.

The chain joins TRBV4-3 to TRBJ1-2; no clear D gene. With 0 bases removed from V and 4 bases from J, the gap between germline ends came to 9 bases. Germline values: CDR1 LGHNA, CDR2 YSLEER. This CDR3 has 14 residues. CDR3 amino acids: CASSQEHGLYGYTF. CDR3 nucleotides: TGCGCCAGCAGCCAAGAACATGGCCTCTATGGCTACACCTTC.

In DNA, the CDR3 is TGTGCCAGCTCACTCGGGACTGCCCGTGAGCAGTACTTC. Protein product: CASSLGTAREQYF. This sequence joins TRBV18 and TRBJ2-7, with D tentatively TRBD2 (6 bases). The CDR3 contains 13 residues. Per the germline V gene, CDR1 is KGHSH and CDR2 is LQKENI. V was shortened by 4 bases and J by 7 bases, with 14 bases between the two germline ends.

The genes are TRBV5-1 and TRBJ2-6; perhaps TRBD2 as D (5 bases). Germline V gene lookup returns CDR1 SGHRS and CDR2 YFSETQ. This CDR3 is 16 amino acids long. V was shortened by 0 bases and J by 2 bases, with 9 bases between the two germline ends. Here the CDR3 reads CASSLDGVPGANVLTF. As DNA, the CDR3 is TGCGCCAGCAGCTTGGACGGGGTCCCTGGGGCCAACGTCCTGACTTTC.

The chain uses TRBV19 and TRBJ1-1; D is unresolved. The CDR3 has 14 residues. V lost 1 base to trimming and J lost 4 bases, with 10 bases between them. The germline V gene encodes CDR1 LNHDA and CDR2 SQIVND (reference sequence). DNA for the CDR3: TGTGCCAGTAGTATAGGTTCCGTGAGCACTGAAGCTTTCTTT. Its translation is CASSIGSVSTEAFF.

This chain uses TRBV5-1 with TRBJ2-5; no reliable D call. The DNA end is a closer match to TRBJ2-7, so the J assignment may be wrong. The CDR3 length is 15 residues. Germline assignment: CDR1 SGHRS and CDR2 YFSETQ. Here the CDR3 DNA reads TGCGCCAGCAGCTCAGTAGGGCAGCAGTCCTACGAGCAGTACTTC. Its protein is CASSSVGQQSYEQYF.

This clone was seen once. The CDR3 here is CASRGMNTEAFF. In DNA, the CDR3 is TGCGCCAGCAGGGGCATGAACACTGAAGCTTTCTTT. The chain carries TRBV10-2 and TRBJ1-1; D gene ambiguous. The CDR3 runs 12 residues. Germline loops: CDR1 WSHSY, CDR2 SAAADI. V lost 6 bases, J lost 0 bases, and 5 bases lay in between.

The CDR3 spells CASSPRTASSYEQYF. In DNA form, the CDR3 reads TGTGCCAGCAGCCCCCGGACAGCGAGCTCCTACGAGCAGTACTTC. This sequence joins TRBV7-9 and TRBJ2-5; D is possibly TRBD1 (6 bases). Judging by the DNA end, TRBJ2-7 fits better; the J call may be wrong. This CDR3 region has 15 residues. Germline V gives CDR1 SEHNR, CDR2 FQNEAQ (reference sequence).

V and J are TRBV10-3 and TRBJ2-7; weak D call: TRBD2 (5 bases). The germline V and J ends were trimmed by 0 bases and 6 bases, with 15 bases remaining between them. This CDR3 comprises 15 residues. Germline V gene lookup returns CDR1 ENHRY and CDR2 SYGVKD. The CDR3 protein is CAISESENWGAEQYF. The CDR3 nucleotides are TGTGCCATCAGTGAGTCCGAAAATTGGGGAGCCGAGCAGTACTTC.

The chain couples TRBV7-9 to TRBJ1-1; TRBD1 agrees at 8 bases. The trim removed 5 bases at V and 3 bases at J, leaving 17 bases unmatched. Per germline, CDR1 SEHNR and CDR2 FQNEAQ (reference sequence). This CDR3 comprises 18 residues. This CDR3 is CASSPGVRGQIGDTEAFF. CDR3 DNA sequence: TGTGCCAGCAGCCCCGGAGTCAGGGGGCAAATCGGTGACACTGAAGCTTTCTTT.

The chain has TRBV6-1 and TRBJ1-1; D ambiguous. Germline-derived CDR1 and CDR2 are MNHNS and SASEGT. V was trimmed by 7 bases and J by 5 bases, leaving 20 bases between them. CDR3 length equals 15 residues. The CDR3 DNA reads TGTGCCAGCACCCCCCCAGCCCAGGTTTGGACTGAAGCTTTCTTT. Translating it yields CASTPPAQVWTEAFF.

The rearrangement links TRBV5-6 to TRBJ2-3; D ambiguous. CDR3 length: 15 amino acids. Trimming pared 0 bases from V and 2 bases from J, leaving 10 bases between. Germline CDR1 is SGHDT and CDR2 is YYEEEE. The CDR3 here is CASSLVQPNTDTQYF. CDR3 DNA: TGTGCCAGCAGCTTGGTGCAGCCGAACACAGATACGCAGTATTTT.

This chain joins TRBV28 and TRBJ1-1; D remains unclear. V lost 5 bases and J lost 8, with 21 bases in between. This CDR3 has 15 amino acids. Germline assignment: CDR1 MDHEN and CDR2 SYDVKM. CDR3 sequence reads: CASSLSKGRLLEAFF. The CDR3 DNA reads as TGTGCCAGCAGTCTCTCTAAGGGAAGGCTCCTGGAAGCTTTCTTT.

Here the CDR3 reads CASTSGEAYKNIQYF. CDR3 coding DNA: TGTGCCAGCACCAGCGGGGAAGCCTATAAAAACATTCAGTACTTC. This chain connects TRBV28 to TRBJ2-4, with TRBD2 matching 7 bases. From germline, CDR1 is MDHEN and CDR2 SYDVKM. This CDR3 comprises 15 residues. V shed 7 bases, J shed 4 bases, and the junction held 10 bases outside the gene matches.

Regarding this clone: Other DNA sequences within the sample encode an identical CDR3. This chain connects TRBV9 to TRBJ2-3; 9 positions agree with TRBD1. Germline CDR1 is SGDLS and CDR2 is YYNGEE. With 2 bases clipped from V and 5 bases from J, the junction kept 3 bases outside the gene matches. The length of the CDR3 is 14 residues. CDR3 sequence reads: CASSVDRGRDTQYF. The CDR3, as DNA: TGTGCCAGCAGCGTGGACAGGGGTCGAGATACGCAGTATTTT.

In this sample, this clone turned up once. The chain is built from TRBV7-9 and TRBJ2-1; maybe TRBD1 (5 bases). Germline CDR1 reads SEHNR; CDR2 reads FQNEAQ (reference sequence). The CDR3 extends over 15 amino acids. Between the trimmed V and J ends, which lost 2 bases and 2 bases, there was a span of 10 bases. This chain's CDR3 is CASSLQQATYNEQFF. The DNA of the CDR3 is TGTGCCAGCAGCTTACAACAGGCTACCTACAATGAGCAGTTCTTC. Using reference TRBV7-9 and TRBJ2-1 for the parts outside the CDR3, the full variable domain is DTGVSQNPRHKITKRGQNVTFRCDPISEHNRLYWYRQTLGQGPEFLTYFQNEAQLEKSRLLSDRFSAERPKGSFSTLEIQRTEQGDSAMYLCASSLQQATYNEQFFGPGTRLTVL.